This TCR beta chain was obtained from a study of blood T cells in healthy people across ages. Overall study findings and caveats: Across the age range, TCR beta diversity per million T cells fell in a roughly linear way. One million T cells yielded diversity estimates that were considered underestimates.

About this clonotype: Its antigen is unidentified.

A second 7 to 11 cycle PCR used barcoded and J-beta primers. Each CDR3 protein gets one entry after TCRdb re-called the 5' RACE reads with MiXCR. This sample has 1.5 million to 1.8 million distinct CDR3 sequences, with 42% found just once. Germline trimming cut 8 bases from V and 4 bases from J; bases unmatched to any gene: 7. The CDR3 runs to 13 residues. Germline CDR1 and CDR2: MNHEY and SMNVEV (reference sequence). The V gene is TRBV27, the J gene TRBJ1-2, with 7 positions matching TRBD1. Sequencing was done on a sample of blood. This receptor was taken from a woman aged 18-29 years in good health. CDR3 in DNA: TGTGCCAGCCGCCCCCAGGGGGTCTATGGCTACACCTTC. It codes for CASRPQGVYGYTF.